This T cell receptor beta chain was profiled in a study of siplizumab effects on memory and regulatory T cells. Findings of the study overall: In the presence of siplizumab, alloreactive sequences traceable to unstimulated CD4+ memory cells were significantly reduced. About 80-97% of proliferating CD4+ or CD8+ clones had no assignable naive or memory phenotype. A minor fraction of alloreactive clones, and no more, mapped to unstimulated subsets. Proliferating siplizumab-culture Tregs lacked confirmation of suppressive function.

The CDR3 has 12 residues. V lost 5 bases to trimming and J lost 6 bases, with 8 bases between them. Germline CDR1 reads SGHTA; CDR2 reads FQGNSA. About this clone: Its antigen is unknown.

Clones were sequenced by immunoSEQ multiplex PCR, and TCRdb holds only the in-frame ones, with some missing. The data hold some 65,000 clones, with around 90% observed a single time. The TCR sequence derives from a human donor in good health. Sequencing was performed on Tregs sorted from blood. The chain links TRBV7-2 to TRBJ2-1; D not certain. CDR3 in amino acids: CASSPWFNEQFF. For the CDR3, the DNA is TGTGCCAGCAGCCCTTGGTTCAATGAGCAGTTCTTC. The entire variable domain, with the rest obtained from reference TRBV7-2 and TRBJ2-1, is as follows: GAGVSQSPSNKVTEKGKDVELRCDPISGHTALYWYRQSLGQGLEFLIYFQGNSAPDKSGLPSDRFSAERTGGSVSTLTIQRTQQEDSAVYLCASSPWFNEQFFGPGTRLTVL.